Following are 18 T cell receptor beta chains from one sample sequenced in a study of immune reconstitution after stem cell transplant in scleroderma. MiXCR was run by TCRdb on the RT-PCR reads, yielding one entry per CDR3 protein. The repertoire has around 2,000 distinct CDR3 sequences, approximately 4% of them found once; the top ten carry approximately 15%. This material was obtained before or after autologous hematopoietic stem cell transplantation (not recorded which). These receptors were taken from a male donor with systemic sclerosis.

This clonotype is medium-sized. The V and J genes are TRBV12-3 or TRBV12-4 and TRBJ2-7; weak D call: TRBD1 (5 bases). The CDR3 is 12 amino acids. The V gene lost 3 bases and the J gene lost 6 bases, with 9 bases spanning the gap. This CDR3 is CASSFLGPEQYF. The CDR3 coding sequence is TGTGCCAGCAGTTTCCTGGGGCCCGAGCAGTACTTC.

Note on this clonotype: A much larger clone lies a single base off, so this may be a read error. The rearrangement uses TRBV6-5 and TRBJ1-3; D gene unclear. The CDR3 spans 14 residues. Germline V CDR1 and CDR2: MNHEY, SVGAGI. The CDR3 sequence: CASSSSEVGSTIYF. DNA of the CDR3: TGTGCCAGCAGTAGCTCCGAGGTCGGAAGCACCATATATTTT.

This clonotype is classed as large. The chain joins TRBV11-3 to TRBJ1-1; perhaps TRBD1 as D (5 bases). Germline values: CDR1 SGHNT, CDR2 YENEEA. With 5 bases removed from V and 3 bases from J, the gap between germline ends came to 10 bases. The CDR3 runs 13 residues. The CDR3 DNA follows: TGTGCCAGCAGCAAAGGGACGGACACTGAAGCTTTCTTT. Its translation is CASSKGTDTEAFF.

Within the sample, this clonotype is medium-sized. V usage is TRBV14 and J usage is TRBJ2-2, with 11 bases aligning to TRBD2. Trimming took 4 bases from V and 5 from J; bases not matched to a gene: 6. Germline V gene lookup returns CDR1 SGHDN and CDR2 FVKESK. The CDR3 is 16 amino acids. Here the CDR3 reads CASSPLAGAPTGELFF. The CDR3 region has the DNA TGTGCCAGCAGCCCACTAGCGGGGGCACCAACCGGGGAGCTGTTTTTT.

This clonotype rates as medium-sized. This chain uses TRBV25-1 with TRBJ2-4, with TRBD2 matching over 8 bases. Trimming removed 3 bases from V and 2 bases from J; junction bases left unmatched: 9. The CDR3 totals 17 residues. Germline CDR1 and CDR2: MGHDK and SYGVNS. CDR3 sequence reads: CASSEGGRSLSKNIQYF. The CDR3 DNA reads TGTGCCAGCAGTGAGGGCGGGAGGTCATTATCCAAAAACATTCAGTACTTC.

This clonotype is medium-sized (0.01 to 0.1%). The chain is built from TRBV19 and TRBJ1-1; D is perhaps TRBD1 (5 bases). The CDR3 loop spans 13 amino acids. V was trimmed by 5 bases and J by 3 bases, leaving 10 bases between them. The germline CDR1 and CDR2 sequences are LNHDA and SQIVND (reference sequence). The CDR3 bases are TGTGCCAGTAGTCCCCCGGGGGACACTGAAGCTTTCTTT. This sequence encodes CASSPPGDTEAFF.

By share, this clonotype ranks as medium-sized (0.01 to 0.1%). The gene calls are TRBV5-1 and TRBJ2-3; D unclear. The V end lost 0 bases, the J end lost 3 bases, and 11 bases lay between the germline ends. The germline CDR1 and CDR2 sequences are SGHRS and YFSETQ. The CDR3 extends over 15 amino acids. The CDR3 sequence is CASSLVPPRTDTQYF. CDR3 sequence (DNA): TGCGCCAGCAGCTTGGTACCTCCAAGGACAGATACGCAGTATTTT.

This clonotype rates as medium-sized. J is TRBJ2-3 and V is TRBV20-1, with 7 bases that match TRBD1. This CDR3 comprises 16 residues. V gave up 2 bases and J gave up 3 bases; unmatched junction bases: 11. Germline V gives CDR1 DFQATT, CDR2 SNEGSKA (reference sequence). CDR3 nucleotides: TGCAGTGCTAGACCACGACAGGGATATTGGACAGATACGCAGTATTTT. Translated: CSARPRQGYWTDTQYF.

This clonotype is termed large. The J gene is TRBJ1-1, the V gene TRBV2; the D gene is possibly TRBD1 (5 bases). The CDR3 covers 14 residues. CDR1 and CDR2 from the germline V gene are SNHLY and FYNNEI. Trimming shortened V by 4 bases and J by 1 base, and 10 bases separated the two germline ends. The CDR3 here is CASSADITNTEAFF. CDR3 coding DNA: TGTGCCAGCAGTGCGGACATAACGAACACTGAAGCTTTCTTT.

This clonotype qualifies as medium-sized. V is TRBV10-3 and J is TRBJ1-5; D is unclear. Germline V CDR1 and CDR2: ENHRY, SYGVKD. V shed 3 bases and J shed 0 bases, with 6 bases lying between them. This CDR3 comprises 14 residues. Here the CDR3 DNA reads TGTGCCATCAGTGATAACGGTAGCAATCAGCCCCAGCATTTT. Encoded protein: CAISDNGSNQPQHF.

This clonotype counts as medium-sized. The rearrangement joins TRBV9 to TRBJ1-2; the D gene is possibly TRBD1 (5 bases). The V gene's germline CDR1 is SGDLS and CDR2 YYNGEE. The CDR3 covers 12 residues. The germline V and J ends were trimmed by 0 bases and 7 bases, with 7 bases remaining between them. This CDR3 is CASSVVGGGYTF. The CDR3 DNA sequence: TGTGCCAGCAGCGTAGTTGGGGGTGGCTACACCTTC.

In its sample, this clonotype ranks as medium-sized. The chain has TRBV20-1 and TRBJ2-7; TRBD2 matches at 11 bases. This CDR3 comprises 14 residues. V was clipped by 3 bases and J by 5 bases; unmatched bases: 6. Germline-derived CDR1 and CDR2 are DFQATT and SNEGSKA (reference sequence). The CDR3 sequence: CSASLLAGEDEQYF. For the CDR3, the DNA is TGCAGTGCTAGTCTACTAGCGGGAGAGGACGAGCAGTACTTC.

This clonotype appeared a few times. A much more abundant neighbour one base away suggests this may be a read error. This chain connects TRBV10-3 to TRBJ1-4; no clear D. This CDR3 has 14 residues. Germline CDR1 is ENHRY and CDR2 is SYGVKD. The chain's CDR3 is CAISESNANEKLLF. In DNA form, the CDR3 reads TGTGCCATCAGTGAGTCGAATGCTAATGAAAAACTGCTTTTT.

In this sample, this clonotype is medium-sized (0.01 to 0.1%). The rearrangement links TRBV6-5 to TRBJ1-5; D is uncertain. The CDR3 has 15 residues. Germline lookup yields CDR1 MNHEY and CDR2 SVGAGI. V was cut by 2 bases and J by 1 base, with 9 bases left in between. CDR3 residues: CASSYIGGSNQPQHF. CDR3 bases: TGTGCCAGCAGTTACATTGGAGGGAGCAATCAGCCCCAGCATTTT.

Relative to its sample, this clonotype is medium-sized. The CDR3 spells CASSLGDLSGAFF. CDR3 sequence (DNA): TGTGCCAGCAGTTTAGGAGATCTTTCTGGGGCTTTCTTT. The genes are TRBV12-3 or TRBV12-4 and TRBJ1-1; D is uncertain. V was clipped by 1 base and J by 11 bases, with 14 bases between them. The CDR3 runs 13 residues.

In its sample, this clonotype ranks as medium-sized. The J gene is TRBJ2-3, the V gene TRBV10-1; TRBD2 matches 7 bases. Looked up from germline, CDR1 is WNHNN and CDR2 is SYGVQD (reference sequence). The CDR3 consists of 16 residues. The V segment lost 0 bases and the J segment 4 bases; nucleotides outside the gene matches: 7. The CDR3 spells CASSESTGGGADTQYF. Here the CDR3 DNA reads TGCGCCAGCAGTGAGTCGACGGGGGGTGGGGCAGATACGCAGTATTTT.

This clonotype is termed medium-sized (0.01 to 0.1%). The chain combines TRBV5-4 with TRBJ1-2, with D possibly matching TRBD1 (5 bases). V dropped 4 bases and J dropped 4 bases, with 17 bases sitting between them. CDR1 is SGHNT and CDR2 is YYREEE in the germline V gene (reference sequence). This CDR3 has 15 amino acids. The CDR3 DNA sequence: TGTGCCAGCAGCCCGACTAATCAGGGATCCTATGGCTACACCTTC. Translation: CASSPTNQGSYGYTF.

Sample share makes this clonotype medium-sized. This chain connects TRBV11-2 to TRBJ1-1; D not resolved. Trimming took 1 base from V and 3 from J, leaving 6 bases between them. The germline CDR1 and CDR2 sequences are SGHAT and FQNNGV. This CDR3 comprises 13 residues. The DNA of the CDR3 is TGTGCCAGCAGCTTAGTTTTTGACACTGAAGCTTTCTTT. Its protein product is CASSLVFDTEAFF. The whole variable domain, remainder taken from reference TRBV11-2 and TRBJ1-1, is EAGVAQSPRYKIIEKRQSVAFWCNPISGHATLYWYQQILGQGPKLLIQFQNNGVVDDSQLPKDRFSAERLKGVDSTLKIQPAKLEDSAVYLCASSLVFDTEAFFGQGTRLTVV.